This T cell receptor beta chain was sequenced during a study of blood T cell repertoires in COVID-19. This table comes from immunoSEQ multiplex PCR, and its TCRdb copy is limited to in-frame clones, with some not included. This sample has about 120,000 clones; more than 80% occur once, and the top ten carry just over 5.5%. V lost 8 bases to trimming and J lost 7 bases; unmatched junction nucleotides: 12. Germline CDR1 reads LNHDA; CDR2 reads SQIVND (reference sequence). This CDR3 spans 16 amino acids. This rearrangement joins TRBV19 to TRBJ2-1; 12 bases align to TRBD2. The source material was peripheral blood. The source is a woman aged 60-75 years with COVID-19, enrolled during active disease. Here the CDR3 reads CASCRTSGEGGNEQFF. The CDR3, as DNA: TGTGCCAGTTGTCGGACTAGCGGGGAAGGGGGAAATGAGCAGTTCTTC. The whole variable domain, filled in from reference TRBV19 and TRBJ2-1, reads DGGITQSPKYLFRKEGQNVTLSCEQNLNHDAMYWYRQDPGQGLRLIYYSQIVNDFQKGDIAEGYSVSREKKESFPLTVTSAQKNPTAFYLCASCRTSGEGGNEQFFGPGTRLTVL.